This is a list of T cell receptor beta chains from one sample in a study of control samples from healthy donors and cancer patients. Sequencing used immunoSEQ multiplex PCR; TCRdb keeps in-frame clones, though not all of them. The sample includes more than 150,000 clones, over 85% of them seen just once. Sequencing was done on a sample of blood. These receptor sequences come from a man between 18 and 35 years old in good health. Both conserved end residues are part of each CDR3. The D gene is left open where the match is weak. Size is omitted from some rows. Given values are once, few, many or a class for expanded clones.

>TRBD1|TRBJ2-1|TRBV27|NA
TGTGCCAGCAGTTTAACCAGGGGGCCCTACAATGAGCAGTTCTTC
CASSLTRGPYNEQFF
>NA|TRBJ2-7|TRBV5-4|NA
TGTGCCAGCAGCTTGGTAGGGAGCGAGCAGTACTTC
CASSLVGSEQYF
>TRBD1|TRBJ2-7|TRBV10-1|NA
TGCGCCAGCAGCCCCGGACAGGGGGCTCACGAGCAGTACTTC
CASSPGQGAHEQYF
>TRBD1|TRBJ1-2|TRBV6-5|NA
TGTGCCAGCAGTCCGACAGGGAACTATGGCTACACCTTC
CASSPTGNYGYTF
>TRBD2|TRBJ2-3|TRBV12-5|NA
TGTGCTAGTGGTTCAAGCGGGGGGACAGATACGCAGTATTTT
CASGSSGGTDTQYF
>NA|TRBJ2-1|TRBV18|NA
TGTGCCAGCTCACCACCTAGTAGGGATGAGCAGTTCTTC
CASSPPSRDEQFF
>NA|TRBJ1-1|TRBV10-3|NA
TGTGCCATCAGACAGGGCATGAACACTGAAGCTTTCTTT
CAIRQGMNTEAFF
>NA|TRBJ2-7|TRBV6-5|few
TGTGCCAGCAGGGGTGGCGGGTTTTACGAGCAGTACTTC
CASRGGGFYEQYF
>NA|TRBJ1-2|TRBV19|NA
TGTGCCAGTAGTATAGGTTCGGGGGCTTATGGCTACACCTTC
CASSIGSGAYGYTF
>NA|TRBJ2-3|TRBV30|NA
TGTGCCCGGACCGGCGGGCAGGATACGCAGTATTTT
CARTGGQDTQYF
>NA|TRBJ2-7|TRBV11-2|NA
TGTGCCAGCAGCTTGGCCACCTCCTACGAGCAGTACTTC
CASSLATSYEQYF
>NA|TRBJ1-6|TRBV2|NA
TGTGCCAGCAGCGAGGGACGATCCTATAATTCACCCCTCCACTTT
CASSEGRSYNSPLHF
>NA|TRBJ1-2|TRBV12-3/TRBV12-4|few
TGTGCCAGTGGGGGGGGCATGAACTATGGCTACACCTTC
CASGGGMNYGYTF
>NA|TRBJ2-6|TRBV19|once
TGTGCCAGTTCTCCTTTAGGACTCTCCTACTCTGGGGCCAACGTCCTGACTTTC
CASSPLGLSYSGANVLTF
>NA|TRBJ2-1|TRBV18|NA
TGTGCCAGCTCCCAAACTAATGACGGTGAGCAGTTCTTC
CASSQTNDGEQFF
>NA|TRBJ2-3|TRBV6-6|NA
TGTGCCAGCAGTTACAAAAGCACAGATACGCAGTATTTT
CASSYKSTDTQYF
>NA|TRBJ2-2|TRBV6-5|NA
TGTGCCAGCAGTTACAGGGTGGGATATACCGGGGAGCTGTTTTTT
CASSYRVGYTGELFF
>NA|TRBJ2-1|TRBV5-4|NA
TGTGCCAGCAGTCAAGGACTCTCTCTGGGCTACAATGAGCAGTTCTTC
CASSQGLSLGYNEQFF
>NA|TRBJ1-3|TRBV5-1|NA
TGCGCCAGCAGCTACCTAGGGGGGTCTGGAAACACCATATATTTT
CASSYLGGSGNTIYF
>NA|TRBJ1-6|TRBV3-1/TRBV3-2|NA
TGTGCCAGCAGCCCGACGAGGAGCGTGGATTCACCCCTCCACTTT
CASSPTRSVDSPLHF
>NA|TRBJ1-4|TRBV5-1|NA
TGCGCCAGCAGCTTGGAACTGAGTAATGAAAAACTGTTTTTT
CASSLELSNEKLFF
>NA|TRBJ1-3|TRBV5-1|NA
TGCGCCAGCAGCTTGGGGAGGGGCTCTGGAAACACCATATATTTT
CASSLGRGSGNTIYF
>NA|TRBJ2-5|TRBV6-2/TRBV6-3|NA
TGTGCCAGCAGTTACTCGCACAACCAAGAGACCCAGTACTTC
CASSYSHNQETQYF
>TRBD2|TRBJ2-5|TRBV6-2/TRBV6-3|NA
TGTGCCAGCAGTTCACCCGGACTAGCGGCCCAAGAGACCCAGTACTTC
CASSSPGLAAQETQYF
>TRBD1|TRBJ2-7|TRBV25-1|NA
TGTGCCAGCAGGGGGACAGGCGAAGCCTACGAGCAGTACTTC
CASRGTGEAYEQYF
>TRBD1|TRBJ2-7|TRBV5-1|NA
TGCGCCAGCAGCTTGGAGACCGGGACAGGGTCCTACGAGCAGTACTTC
CASSLETGTGSYEQYF
>NA|TRBJ2-2|TRBV7-3|NA
TGTGCCAGCAGCTTAACGAGGGAAACAGCGAACACCGGGGAGCTGTTTTTT
CASSLTRETANTGELFF
>TRBD1|TRBJ1-6|TRBV10-3|NA
TGTGCCATCAATCCTAACCGGGACAGGGAATCCTATAATTCACCCCTCCACTTT
CAINPNRDRESYNSPLHF
>NA|TRBJ1-5|TRBV19|NA
TGTGCCAGTAGTATGAAGGCAGTGAGCAATCAGCCCCAGCATTTT
CASSMKAVSNQPQHF